The 6 T cell receptor beta chains reported below all come from one sample, sequenced in a study of early T cells in non-severe SARS-CoV-2 infection. TCRdb used MiXCR to reprocess the 5' RACE reads, holding one entry per CDR3 protein. Of some 50,000 distinct CDR3 sequences detected, less than 6.5% appear once; the ten largest clones hold 5.4%. The sequences come from whole blood, collected at baseline. These receptors originate from an adult who was a healthcare worker with PCR-confirmed SARS-CoV-2 infection or an uninfected control (not recorded which).

V and J are TRBV5-1 and TRBJ2-7; 7 nucleotides agree with TRBD1. In germline, CDR1 is SGHRS, CDR2 YFSETQ. This CDR3 is 16 amino acids long. The junction had 10 bases not matched to a gene; V was cut back by 4 bases and J by 0 bases. CDR3 in amino acids: CASSPSPGQLSYEQYF. As DNA, the CDR3 is TGCGCCAGCAGCCCCTCCCCGGGACAGCTCTCCTACGAGCAGTACTTC.

The CDR3 coding sequence is TGTGCCAGCAGCTTAGATGGGGTGCTTGAGCAGTTCTTC. As protein: CASSLDGVLEQFF. The V gene is TRBV11-2, the J gene TRBJ2-1; D gene uncertain. The CDR3 covers 13 residues. Between the trimmed V and J ends, which lost 0 bases and 9 bases, there was a span of 9 bases. The germline V gene has CDR1 SGHAT and CDR2 FQNNGV.

This clonotype was counted many times. The V and J genes are TRBV12-3 or TRBV12-4 and TRBJ2-1; D uncertain. This CDR3 spans 13 amino acids. Deletions cut 6 bases from V and 3 bases from J, with 9 bases between. Written as DNA, the CDR3 is TGTGCCAGCAGCCAGAACTACTACAATGAGCAGTTCTTC. This gives the protein CASSQNYYNEQFF.

This clonotype was seen repeatedly, ten times or more. This chain uses TRBV12-3 or TRBV12-4 with TRBJ1-3; no clear D. V lost 11 bases, J lost 0 bases, and 11 bases lay in between. This CDR3 has 13 residues. CDR3 in DNA: TGTGCCGCTACAGCCCTCTCTGGAAACACCATATATTTT. It yields the protein CAATALSGNTIYF.

In its sample, this clonotype was seen many times. CDR3 loop: CASSLGIQVTQYF. CDR3 coding DNA: TGTGCCAGCAGCTTAGGGATCCAGGTTACGCAGTATTTT. The J gene is TRBJ2-3, the V gene TRBV7-2; D uncertain. The ends were cut back, 1 base at V and 8 bases at J, with 10 bases in the middle. The CDR3 sequence is 13 residues long. Germline V gives CDR1 SGHTA, CDR2 FQGNSA.

This clonotype was observed many times. This chain uses TRBV7-2 with TRBJ2-3, with D unresolved. This CDR3 is built from 14 residues. The germline V gene encodes CDR1 SGHTA and CDR2 FQGNSA. V was trimmed by 0 bases and J by 4 bases, leaving 8 bases between them. This chain's CDR3 is CASSLAGKADTQYF. The CDR3 DNA is TGTGCCAGCAGCTTAGCTGGGAAGGCAGATACGCAGTATTTT.